This record concerns one TCR beta chain sequence. One end of the junction does not line up with germline, which may come from a read error. The data were taken from a study of blood T cell repertoires in COVID-19. For the study at large: Some COVID-19 samples were acute and others convalescent; all came from the United States, Italy and Spain.

Here immunoSEQ multiplex PCR was the method, and the copy in TCRdb shows in-frame clones only, minus some. The table has 90,000 to 120,000 clones, approximately 89% seen once; the top ten hold approximately 6.2%. Sequenced: peripheral blood. This receptor was obtained from a man in his forties or fifties with active or convalescent COVID-19.

The DNA for the CDR3 is TGTGCCAGCAGTGAGGGGGGGCAAGGAAGGAATTTT. Translating it yields CASSEGGQGRNF. The chain recombines TRBV6-1 with TRBJ1-5; a possible D gene is TRBD1 (6 bases). CDR1 and CDR2 from the germline V gene are MNHNS and SASEGT. The CDR3 is 12 amino acids.